A selection of T cell receptor beta chains follows, all from one sample in a study of T cell changes during pregnancy in multiple sclerosis. Here immunoSEQ multiplex PCR was the method, and the copy in TCRdb shows in-frame clones only, minus some. The data hold fewer than 55,000 clones, with around 92% observed a single time. The sample consisted of peripheral blood, taken after pregnancy. Receptor source: a female donor with multiple sclerosis, enrolled in a pregnancy study. CDR3s include the opening cysteine and the closing phenylalanine or tryptophan. A D gene is named only where the DNA matches it firmly. Size is omitted from some rows. Given values are once, few, many or a class for expanded clones.

j_call v_call d_call clone_size cdr3_nt cdr3_aa
TRBJ1-2 TRBV21-1 . . TGTGCCAGCGGCCCGGGGGTTAGCTATGGCTACACCTTC CASGPGVSYGYTF
TRBJ2-1 TRBV7-6 . . TGTGCCAGCAGCTCTACAGGGCGGGAGCAGTTCTTC CASSSTGREQFF
TRBJ2-7 TRBV18 TRBD2 . TGTGCCAGCTCACCACCGGGAGGGCTATCCCACTTC CASSPPGGLSHF
TRBJ1-1 TRBV7-3 . . TGTGCCAGCAGCTTATCAGTTAACACTGAAGCTTTCTTT CASSLSVNTEAFF
TRBJ1-2 TRBV29-1 . once TGCAGCGTGGTCGGCGGCAGGGTCACGAACTATGGCTACACCTTC CSVVGGRVTNYGYTF
TRBJ1-4 TRBV7-2 . . TGTGCCAGCAGCTTAGTATACGGTGAAAAACTGTTTTTT CASSLVYGEKLFF
TRBJ1-2 TRBV11-1 TRBD1 . TGTGCCAGCAGCCCACTACAGGGGTCGGACACCTTC CASSPLQGSDTF
TRBJ1-5 TRBV7-8 . . TGTGCCAGCAGCTCGGTTACAGGGATCAATCAGCCCCAGCATTTT CASSSVTGINQPQHF
TRBJ2-2 TRBV4-1 TRBD1 . TGCGCCAGCAGCCAAGTTGACAGGGGGAGGACCGGGGAGCTGTTTTTT CASSQVDRGRTGELFF
TRBJ2-2 TRBV2 TRBD2 . TGTGCCAGCGGTAAGCGGGGTAACACCGGGGAGCTGTTTTTT CASGKRGNTGELFF
TRBJ1-2 TRBV5-6 . . TGTGCCAGCAGCTTGGGAACGGGAACTAACTATGGCTACACCTTC CASSLGTGTNYGYTF
TRBJ1-5 TRBV7-8 . . TGTGCCAGCAGCCCTCTTAGGACACTACATCAGCCCCAGCATTTT CASSPLRTLHQPQHF
TRBJ1-1 TRBV18 . . TGTGCCAGCTCACCAGAGGTGAGCACTGAAGCTTTCTTT CASSPEVSTEAFF
TRBJ2-1 TRBV4-3 TRBD2 . TGCGCCAGCAGCCAAGCCAGGACTAGCGGGGGGCTGTACAATGAGCAGTTCTTC CASSQARTSGGLYNEQFF
TRBJ2-7 TRBV19 . . TGTGCCAGTAGCACAGGGAGCTCCTACGAGCAGTACTTC CASSTGSSYEQYF